The clone carrying this TCR beta chain appeared a single time. The antigen is not known. With 60 Vbeta and 13 Jbeta primers, the PCR was carried out. Repertoires were generated with immunoSEQ multiplex PCR, while TCRdb's copy carries only in-frame clones and drops some. The sample lists about 200,000 clones, roughly 85% occurring once. This sample is part of a study of cytomegalovirus exposure and HLA in healthy donors. Study context: Early released data had tens of millions of unique TCRs, all coming from HLA-typed donors.

The study, taken as a whole, reports: Most likely, a cluster of highly shared sequence variants arose as a sequencing artifact. TCR beta chain V- and J-gene trimming was linked, in a later analysis, to a missense variant in DCLRE1C. Prior analysis indicated that the majority of TCR beta V segments exhibited productivity approximately 87% or approximately 30% of the time.

Input material: PBMCs. The origin of this receptor is a woman in her twenties or thirties in good health and CMV-seropositive.

The chain's CDR3 is CASSSYGGGRRETQYF. DNA for the CDR3: TGTGCCAGCAGCTCCTACGGGGGCGGGAGAAGAGAGACCCAGTACTTC. V is TRBV7-2 and J is TRBJ2-5; TRBD2 might be the D (7 bases). V lost 4 bases, J lost 4 bases, and 19 bases lay in between. CDR1 is SGHTA, CDR2 FQGNSA, per germline. The CDR3 is made up of 16 amino acids.